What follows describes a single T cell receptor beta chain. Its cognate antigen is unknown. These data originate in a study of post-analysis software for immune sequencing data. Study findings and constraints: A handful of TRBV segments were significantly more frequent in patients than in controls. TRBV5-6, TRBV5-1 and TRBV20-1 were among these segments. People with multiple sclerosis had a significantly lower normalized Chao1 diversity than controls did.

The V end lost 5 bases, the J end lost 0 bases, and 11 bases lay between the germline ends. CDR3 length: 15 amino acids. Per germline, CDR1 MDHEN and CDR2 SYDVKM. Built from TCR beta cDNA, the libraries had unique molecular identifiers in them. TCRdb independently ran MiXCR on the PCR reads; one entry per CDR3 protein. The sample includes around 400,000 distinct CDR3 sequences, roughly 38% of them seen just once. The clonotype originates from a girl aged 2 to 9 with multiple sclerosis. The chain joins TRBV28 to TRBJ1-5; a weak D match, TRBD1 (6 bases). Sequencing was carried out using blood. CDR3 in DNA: TGTGCCAGCAGTACCCAGGGGTATAGCAATCAGCCCCAGCATTTT. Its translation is CASSTQGYSNQPQHF.